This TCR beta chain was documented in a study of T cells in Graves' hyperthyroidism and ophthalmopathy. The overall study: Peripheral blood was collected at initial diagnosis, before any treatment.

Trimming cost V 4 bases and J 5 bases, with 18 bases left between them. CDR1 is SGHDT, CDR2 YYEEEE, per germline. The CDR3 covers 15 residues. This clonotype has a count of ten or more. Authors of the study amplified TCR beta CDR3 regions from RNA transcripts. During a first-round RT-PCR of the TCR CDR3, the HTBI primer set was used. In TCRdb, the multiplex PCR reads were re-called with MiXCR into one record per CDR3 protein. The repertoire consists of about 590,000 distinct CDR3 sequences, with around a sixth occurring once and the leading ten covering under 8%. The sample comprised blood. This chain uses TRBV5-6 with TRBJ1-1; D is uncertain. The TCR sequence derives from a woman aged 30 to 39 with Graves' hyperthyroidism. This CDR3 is CASSPFDLGWTEAFF. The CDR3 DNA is TGTGCCAGCAGCCCCTTTGATCTCGGTTGGACTGAAGCTTTCTTT.